The next 22 T cell receptor beta chains were all read from a single sample in a study of T-cell memory formation after mild COVID-19. TCRdb independently ran MiXCR on the 5' RACE reads; one entry per CDR3 protein. The data hold hundreds of thousands of distinct CDR3 sequences, with 7.5% to 9.5% observed a single time. The sample taken for sequencing was PBMCs or a T cell subset sorted from them (not recorded which). The receptors were gathered from a man between 18 and 29 years old who had mild COVID-19 (a few samples of this study predate the infection). Cell type and time point are not known.

This chain joins TRBV24-1 and TRBJ2-3; 8 bases agree with TRBD2. The CDR3 is 15 amino acids. V dropped 3 bases and J dropped 5; count of bases not matched to a gene: 6. From germline, CDR1 is KGHDR and CDR2 SFDVKD. Written as DNA, the CDR3 is TGTGCCACCAGTGATCCGAAGCGGGAGCTAGATACGCAGTATTTT. It is translated as CATSDPKRELDTQYF.

The chain uses TRBV20-1 and TRBJ2-5, with 9 bases lining up with TRBD2. J lost 4 bases, V lost 4 bases, and 1 base had no gene match. This CDR3 is built from 12 residues. Germline CDR1 reads DFQATT; CDR2 reads SNEGSKA (reference sequence). For the CDR3, the DNA is TGCAGTGCTATGACTAGCGGAGAGACCCAGTACTTC. This encodes CSAMTSGETQYF.

This clonotype was picked up many times. The chain employs TRBV20-1 and TRBJ2-5, with unresolved D. Germline V CDR1 and CDR2: DFQATT, SNEGSKA (reference sequence). CDR3 length equals 14 residues. Trimming removed 5 bases from V and 2 bases from J, with 15 bases in between. The CDR3 coding sequence is TGCAGTGCTCTGAAGCCGCCCGATCAAGAGACCCAGTACTTC. Translation: CSALKPPDQETQYF.

This rearrangement joins TRBV2 to TRBJ1-4; possible D gene TRBD1, 5 bases. The CDR3 loop spans 13 amino acids. The V and J ends lost 7 bases and 4 bases respectively, with 10 bases between them. Germline V gene sequence: CDR1 SNHLY, CDR2 FYNNEI. Written as DNA, the CDR3 is TGTGCCAGCAAGCGGGACTTTAATGAAAAACTGTTTTTT. This encodes CASKRDFNEKLFF.

This clonotype was detected only a few times. V usage is TRBV3-1 and J usage is TRBJ2-1, with TRBD1 identical over 7 bases. The length of the CDR3 is 13 residues. V trimming: 3 bases; J trimming: 10 bases; junction bases outside the gene matches: 6. Germline V gives CDR1 LGHDT, CDR2 YNNKEL (reference sequence). CDR3 sequence reads: CASSHTGVWEQFF. In DNA, the CDR3 is TGTGCCAGCAGCCACACAGGGGTGTGGGAGCAGTTCTTC.

This chain connects TRBV7-3 to TRBJ2-3; D possibly uses TRBD1 or TRBD2 (5 bases each). The CDR3 spans 15 residues. The germline V gene has CDR1 SGHTA and CDR2 FQGTGA. V dropped 5 bases and J dropped 5 bases, with 17 bases sitting between them. Here the CDR3 reads CASSKAGGRGDTQYF. The CDR3, as DNA: TGTGCCAGCAGCAAAGCTGGGGGTCGGGGAGATACGCAGTATTTT.

This clonotype was detected a few times. The chain carries TRBV7-8 and TRBJ2-1; 9 bases are a match to TRBD1. V lost 5 bases, J lost 7 bases, and 9 bases stayed unmatched. CDR1 is SGHVS and CDR2 is FQNEAQ in the germline V gene. This CDR3 region has 15 residues. The CDR3 DNA reads as TGTGCCAGCAGCCTCTCCGGGACAGGGTTGAATGAGCAGTTCTTC. Residues: CASSLSGTGLNEQFF.

This clonotype has a handful of counts. The CDR3: CASSQDPPWGDTQYF. DNA of the CDR3: TGCGCCAGCAGCCAAGATCCCCCATGGGGGGATACGCAGTATTTT. V and J are TRBV4-1 and TRBJ2-3; D could derive from TRBD1 or TRBD2 (5 bases each). Trimming pared 0 bases from V and 6 bases from J, leaving 13 bases between. Looked up from germline, CDR1 is MGHRA and CDR2 is YSYEKL. The CDR3 runs 15 residues.

This clonotype was detected ten times or more. V is TRBV10-3 and J is TRBJ2-2; unclear D gene. V lost 11 bases and J lost 2, with 12 bases in between. Looked up from germline, CDR1 is ENHRY and CDR2 is SYGVKD. The CDR3 runs to 13 residues. CDR3 region: CALRAGNTGELFF. For the CDR3, the DNA is TGTGCCCTGCGTGCCGGTAACACCGGGGAGCTGTTTTTT.

A few counts support this clonotype. The chain uses TRBV6-6 and TRBJ1-2; D possibly corresponds to TRBD1 (5 bases). The CDR3 runs 15 residues. V gave up 5 bases and J gave up 7 bases, with 20 bases separating them. Germline V gene sequence: CDR1 MNHNY, CDR2 SVGAGI (reference sequence). The CDR3 DNA is TGTGCCAGCAGTCCCTGGGGTTGGGGGGAATTTGGCTACACCTTC. Its translation: CASSPWGWGEFGYTF.

The chain recombines TRBV6-2 or TRBV6-3 with TRBJ2-3; the D gene is possibly TRBD2 (5 bases). Per germline, CDR1 MNHEY and CDR2 SVGEGT. V lost 6 bases to trimming and J lost 1 base, with 26 bases between them. This CDR3 spans 19 amino acids. The CDR3 nucleotides read TGTGCCAGCAGCACCCCCGTCATCCGGCGCCCCGGGGGCACAGATACGCAGTATTTT. It yields the protein CASSTPVIRRPGGTDTQYF.

This clonotype was found a few times. The chain uses TRBV5-1 and TRBJ2-3, with 10 bases fitting TRBD2. This CDR3 region has 16 residues. Looked up from germline, CDR1 is SGHRS and CDR2 is YFSETQ. V gave up 3 bases and J gave up 4 bases; unmatched junction bases: 8. The CDR3 region has the DNA TGCGCCAGCAGCTACTTAGCGGGGGGAGATTCAGATACGCAGTATTTT. Amino acids: CASSYLAGGDSDTQYF.

The V and J genes are TRBV7-3 and TRBJ1-1; no clear D gene. Germline-derived CDR1 and CDR2 are SGHTA and FQGTGA. Trimming removed 5 bases at V and 0 bases at J, with 7 bases between. This CDR3 contains 13 residues. This CDR3 is CASSNQLNTEAFF. The DNA of the CDR3 is TGTGCCAGCAGCAACCAGTTGAACACTGAAGCTTTCTTT.

Only a few counts were recorded for this clonotype. The gene calls are TRBV10-3 and TRBJ2-1; 9 bases map to TRBD2. The CDR3 is made up of 15 amino acids. V lost 0 bases and J lost 8; bases outside the gene matches: 5. The germline V gene has CDR1 ENHRY and CDR2 SYGVKD. CDR3 in DNA: TGTGCCATCAGTGAGTCGTCTAGCGGGGACGATGAGCAGTTCTTC. Its protein is CAISESSSGDDEQFF.

This clonotype was observed many times. V is TRBV5-1 and J is TRBJ1-2; 7 bases fit TRBD1. Germline-derived CDR1 and CDR2 are SGHRS and YFSETQ. The CDR3 is made up of 13 amino acids. With V trimmed by 4 bases and J by 8 bases, 8 bases remained unmatched. CDR3: CASSPDRDQGYTF. In nucleotides, the CDR3 is TGCGCCAGCAGCCCCGACAGGGATCAAGGCTACACCTTC.

The chain links TRBV6-6 to TRBJ1-2; D might be TRBD1 (5 bases). Per the germline V gene, CDR1 is MNHNY and CDR2 is SVGAGI (reference sequence). The CDR3 consists of 14 residues. Trimming cost V 6 bases and J 4 bases, with 15 bases left between them. The CDR3 loop reads CASSLGDSLYGYTF. The CDR3 DNA is TGTGCCAGCAGCCTTGGAGACAGCCTCTATGGCTACACCTTC.

The chain carries TRBV30 and TRBJ1-5, with 9 nucleotides matching TRBD1. This CDR3 is built from 15 residues. Looked up from germline, CDR1 is GTSNPN and CDR2 is SVGIG (reference sequence). J gave up 6 bases and V 2 bases, and 8 bases lay outside the gene matches. The CDR3 reads CAWSSGTGNRQPQHF. For the CDR3, the DNA is TGTGCCTGGAGTTCCGGGACAGGGAATCGTCAGCCCCAGCATTTT.

This clonotype appeared many times. CDR3 region: CASSLSSGGLYEQFF. The DNA for the CDR3 is TGTGCCAGCAGCTTAAGTAGCGGGGGGCTGTATGAGCAGTTCTTC. The chain recombines TRBV7-2 with TRBJ2-1; 10 nucleotides agree with TRBD2. Germline V lookup: CDR1 SGHTA, CDR2 FQGNSA. The CDR3 has 15 amino acids. V trimming: 2 bases; J trimming: 8 bases; junction bases outside the gene matches: 6.

This clonotype occurred many times. The chain recombines TRBV7-3 with TRBJ2-3; the match to TRBD1 covers 9 bases. This CDR3 has 15 amino acids. The trim removed 5 bases at V and 0 bases at J, leaving 3 bases unmatched. Per the germline V gene, CDR1 is SGHTA and CDR2 is FQGTGA. CDR3 loop: CASSRDRASTDTQYF. The CDR3 DNA follows: TGTGCCAGCAGCCGGGACAGGGCGAGCACAGATACGCAGTATTTT.

This sequence joins TRBV4-3 and TRBJ1-3; D is ambiguous. This CDR3 comprises 15 residues. Germline V gene lookup returns CDR1 LGHNA and CDR2 YSLEER. V lost 0 bases, J lost 4 bases, and 10 bases lay in between. Written as DNA, the CDR3 is TGCGCCAGCAGCCAAGAACCAGGCGTGGGAAACACCATATATTTT. This encodes CASSQEPGVGNTIYF.

The chain carries TRBV10-3 and TRBJ1-4, with D uncertain. Germline V gene lookup returns CDR1 ENHRY and CDR2 SYGVKD. CDR3 length: 13 amino acids. V lost 6 bases and J lost 8, with 13 bases in between. Here the CDR3 reads CAISTYRMEKLFF. The CDR3, as DNA: TGTGCCATCAGCACGTATCGAATGGAAAAACTGTTTTTT.

The V gene is TRBV4-1, the J gene TRBJ2-5; D gene uncertain. V was cut by 3 bases and J by 4 bases, with 18 bases left in between. CDR1 is MGHRA, CDR2 YSYEKL, per germline. This CDR3 region has 16 residues. CDR3: CASSHPTTSSRETQYF. In DNA, the CDR3 is TGCGCCAGCAGCCACCCAACGACAAGTAGTAGAGAGACCCAGTACTTC.